This record concerns one T cell receptor (beta chain) sequence. Its antigen target is currently unknown. Qualities for individual bases were not recorded, and no much larger clone is one base off. TCRbeta CDR3 regions were amplified from genomic DNA by means of the immunoSEQ Assay, a bias-controlled multiplex PCR. The authors' analysis ran thus. The number of nucleated cells in each sample was estimated by amplification of reference gene primers within the assay. To quantify the absolute abundance of each unique TCRbeta CDR3 rearrangement, sequence reads were collapsed and filtered. Productive Simpson clonality was computed per sample as the square root of Simpson's diversity index over productive rearrangements. Entries here come from immuneACCESS through TCRdb and include only in-frame sequences with V and J called. Some clones fail to appear in such tables; in the studies checked, an unresolved V gene covers under half of the shortfall, and the cause of the remainder is unknown. That table is the source of V, J and clone size, and D and trimming were worked out from the DNA. This sample comprises 25,000 to 35,000 clones, 92% of them detected only once. Over 2% of the sample belongs to the ten largest clones.

The sample originates from a study of blood T cell repertoires in COVID-19 (dated by TCRdb to about 2020). As for the study more broadly: Samples covering the acute and convalescent phases of COVID-19 were provided by collaborators in the United States, Italy and Spain. The prospective study material was composed of cDNA or gDNA derived from T cells, B-cell-depleted T cells, or PBMCs. Subjects who had been exposed to COVID-19, were actively infected with it, or had recovered from it provided the deeply sampled blood TCRbeta repertoires that made up the dataset. The repertoires were made available in a free public database intended to serve as a resource for research on the immune response to SARS-CoV-2. Samples were obtained from the ongoing ImmuneRACE study (first 160 participants) and from 1,254 subjects provided by 6 global collaborators. A de-identified subject ID, COVID-19 status, age in years and sex were almost always included in the sample metadata. Where available, HLA class I and class II types were obtained from metadata supplied by the sample provider rather than from assay-based typing.

The CDR3, cysteine through phenylalanine, is 13 amino acids long. The retained sequence is limited to the CDR3, 39 bases, with the frame set at the first base. V gives up 3 bases and J gives up 0 bases, and the segment between their germline ends measures 5 bases. Results the study describes overall, beyond this receptor: The quantity of clinical and demographic metadata differed by source and by participant and was supplied without curation.

The collaborating institutions used their own protocols to collect whole blood in K2EDTA tubes. Collaborator samples were shipped for TCRbeta analysis as frozen whole blood, isolated PBMCs, or DNA extracted from either sample type. Sample: peripheral blood. The V and J genes are TRBV12-3 or TRBV12-4 and TRBJ1-1; no D gene is confidently identified. The sequence came from a man between 45 and 60 years old with active COVID-19. In nucleotide form, the sequence is TGTGCCAGCAGTTTCATTGTGAACACTGAAGCTTTCTTT. It codes for CASSFIVNTEAFF.